These 21 T cell receptor beta chains were all obtained from the same sample, sequenced in a study of beta chain features in type 1 diabetes. The whole isolated RNA underwent reverse transcription, so sequencing captured expressed TCRB transcripts. Generated by immunoSEQ multiplex PCR, the TCRdb table keeps only in-frame clones and is missing some. The sample lists 970,000 or so clones; roughly 16% were seen once. The specimen was naive CD4+ T cells from blood. These TCRs come from a woman under 30 in good health.

This clone was detected a few times. J is TRBJ2-1 and V is TRBV20-1; TRBD2 might be the D (5 bases). Germline V gene sequence: CDR1 DFQATT, CDR2 SNEGSKA (reference sequence). CDR3 length: 11 amino acids. The V end was cut by 7 bases, the J end by 9 bases, with 13 bases between. The CDR3 loop is CSVSREGEQFF. The CDR3 DNA is TGCAGTGTCTCCCGTGAGGGTGAGCAGTTCTTC.

This clone has more than one count but fewer than ten. This chain connects TRBV4-1 to TRBJ1-4; possible D gene TRBD1, 6 bases. The ends were cut back, 1 base at V and 3 bases at J, with 9 bases in the middle. Germline CDR1 MGHRA, CDR2 YSYEKL. There are 15 residues in the CDR3. The CDR3 DNA reads as TGCGCCAGCAGCCAAGTCAGGGGCGCTAATGAAAAACTGTTTTTT. It specifies CASSQVRGANEKLFF.

This clone has more than one count but fewer than ten. V gene TRBV9 combines with J gene TRBJ2-2, with unresolved D. Trimming pared 3 bases from V and 1 base from J, leaving 4 bases between. Germline V CDR1 and CDR2: SGDLS, YYNGEE. The CDR3 has 13 residues. The CDR3 spells CASSGQNTGELFF. In DNA form, the CDR3 reads TGTGCCAGCAGCGGCCAGAACACCGGGGAGCTGTTTTTT.

This clone turned up a few times. CDR3 region: CSVEIQGRDYEQYF. CDR3 bases: TGCAGCGTTGAGATACAGGGCAGGGACTACGAGCAGTACTTC. V and J are TRBV29-1 and TRBJ2-7; D is possibly TRBD1 (6 bases). The CDR3 contains 14 residues. With 3 bases removed from V and 3 bases from J, the gap between germline ends came to 15 bases. In germline, CDR1 is SQVTM, CDR2 ANQGSEA.

Concerning this clone itself: The junction does not match germline at one end; this may be a read error. The chain links TRBV19 to TRBJ2-1; 11 nucleotides match TRBD2. Germline loops: CDR1 LNHDA, CDR2 SQIVND (reference sequence). The CDR3 length is 13 residues. The CDR3 DNA reads as TGTGCCAGTAGTAACAGACTAGCGGGAAAGGTGGTCTTC. It is translated as CASSNRLAGKVVF.

This chain connects TRBV29-1 to TRBJ1-1; D is possibly TRBD1 (6 bases). CDR1 is SQVTM and CDR2 is ANQGSEA in the germline V gene. This CDR3 comprises 13 residues. V was clipped by 5 bases and J by 0 bases, with 10 bases between them. CDR3 amino acids: CSVFSGVNTEAFF. The DNA for the CDR3 is TGCAGCGTTTTTTCAGGGGTGAACACTGAAGCTTTCTTT.

This clone was detected only a few times. The genes are TRBV28 and TRBJ2-2, with 12 bases aligning to TRBD1. CDR1 MDHEN and CDR2 SYDVKM come from the germline V gene. The CDR3 is made up of 15 amino acids. The V segment lost 4 bases and the J segment 8 bases; nucleotides outside the gene matches: 5. In nucleotides, the CDR3 is TGTGCCAGCAGTTCTCCGGGACAGGGGGCTGGGGAGCTGTTTTTT. It encodes CASSSPGQGAGELFF.

The chain combines TRBV4-3 with TRBJ1-1; D is ambiguous. V was trimmed by 3 bases and J by 2 bases, leaving 10 bases between them. This CDR3 contains 14 residues. Looked up from germline, CDR1 is LGHNA and CDR2 is YSLEER. As DNA, the CDR3 is TGCGCCAGCAGCCACGCCGGGAGTAACACTGAAGCTTTCTTT. It translates to CASSHAGSNTEAFF.

This chain joins TRBV11-2 and TRBJ2-3; D is uncertain. CDR1 is SGHAT and CDR2 is FQNNGV in the germline V gene. This CDR3 is built from 16 residues. With 2 bases removed from V and 0 bases from J, the gap between germline ends came to 12 bases. DNA of the CDR3: TGTGCCAGCAGCTTACGAGCAGTACCTAGCACAGATACGCAGTATTTT. It codes for CASSLRAVPSTDTQYF.

J is TRBJ1-2 and V is TRBV19, with D tentatively TRBD1 (5 bases). V lost 3 bases and J 5 bases, leaving 22 bases between the germline ends. This CDR3 is built from 17 residues. CDR1 is LNHDA, CDR2 SQIVND, per germline (reference sequence). In DNA form, the CDR3 reads TGTGCCAGTAGTATTCGGGGGGGTCTCGTGCCCGAATATGGCTACACCTTC. Amino acids: CASSIRGGLVPEYGYTF.

In this sample, this clone turned up a few times. This chain uses TRBV5-1 with TRBJ2-2; 8 bases agree with TRBD2. Trimming took 4 bases from V and 4 from J; bases not matched to a gene: 3. This CDR3 contains 14 residues. Germline V CDR1 and CDR2: SGHRS, YFSETQ. This chain's CDR3 is CASSVAGITGELFF. The CDR3, as DNA: TGCGCCAGCAGCGTAGCGGGGATCACCGGGGAGCTGTTTTTT.

The CDR3 loop reads CASSLSLGGTDTQYF. Here the CDR3 DNA reads TGTGCCAGCAGCTTATCCCTGGGGGGAACAGATACGCAGTATTTT. This rearrangement joins TRBV11-3 to TRBJ2-3; maybe TRBD2 (6 bases). This CDR3 has 15 amino acids. Germline V gives CDR1 SGHNT, CDR2 YENEEA. Between the trimmed V and J ends, which lost 2 bases and 3 bases, there was a span of 12 bases. Drawing the rest from reference TRBV11-3 and TRBJ2-3, the complete variable domain is EAGVVQSPRYKIIEKKQPVAFWCNPISGHNTLYWYLQNLGQGPELLIRYENEEAVDDSQLPKDRFSAERLKGVDSTLKIQPAELGDSAVYLCASSLSLGGTDTQYFGPGTRLTVL.

The sample holds a few counts of this clone. In nucleotides, the CDR3 is TGTGCCAGCAGAGCCCGGGGCGCCGACACAGATACGCAGTATTTT. Protein sequence: CASRARGADTDTQYF. The rearrangement joins TRBV9 to TRBJ2-3; D may match TRBD1 or TRBD2 (5 bases each). The V end was cut by 5 bases, the J end by 2 bases, with 15 bases between. The germline gives CDR1 SGDLS, CDR2 YYNGEE. The CDR3 is 15 residues long.

V and J are TRBV4-3 and TRBJ1-1; the match to TRBD1 covers 7 bases. The CDR3 totals 13 residues. Germline V gene lookup returns CDR1 LGHNA and CDR2 YSLEER. V dropped 5 bases and J dropped 9; count of bases not matched to a gene: 9. The chain's CDR3 is CASSGTAERQAFF. The CDR3 DNA is TGCGCCAGCAGCGGGACAGCCGAACGGCAAGCTTTCTTT.

The gene calls are TRBV6-5 and TRBJ2-5; D possibly corresponds to TRBD2 (5 bases). The CDR3 has 14 residues. V lost 2 bases to trimming and J lost 5 bases, with 12 bases between them. The germline gives CDR1 MNHEY, CDR2 SVGAGI. The CDR3 sequence is CASSYIGEGETQYF. The CDR3 DNA is TGTGCCAGCAGTTACATCGGGGAAGGGGAGACCCAGTACTTC.

The chain has TRBV9 and TRBJ2-7; 8 bases fit TRBD2. Per the germline V gene, CDR1 is SGDLS and CDR2 is YYNGEE. The CDR3 covers 14 residues. V lost 4 bases and J lost 7; bases outside the gene matches: 10. For the CDR3, the DNA is TGTGCCAGCAGCCCCTCTAGCGGGCCCCGTGAGCAGTACTTC. Its translation: CASSPSSGPREQYF.

The chain employs TRBV7-2 and TRBJ2-3; 7 nucleotides agree with TRBD1. Trimming took 4 bases from V and 0 from J; bases not matched to a gene: 7. The CDR3 spans 16 residues. The germline gives CDR1 SGHTA, CDR2 FQGNSA. CDR3 loop: CASSSYGTASTDTQYF. CDR3 DNA sequence: TGTGCCAGCAGCTCCTACGGGACAGCTAGCACAGATACGCAGTATTTT.

There are a few counts of this clone. The chain is built from TRBV6-1 and TRBJ2-1; TRBD1 matches at 7 bases. The CDR3 is made up of 17 amino acids. Germline values: CDR1 MNHNS, CDR2 SASEGT. J lost 4 bases, V lost 2 bases, and 11 bases had no gene match. The chain's CDR3 is CASSEQDRPLPYNEQFF. The CDR3 nucleotides are TGTGCCAGCAGTGAACAGGACAGGCCGCTTCCTTACAATGAGCAGTTCTTC.

The chain uses TRBV28 and TRBJ1-2; maybe TRBD1 (6 bases). The V and J ends lost 6 bases and 8 bases respectively, with 22 bases between them. This CDR3 has 15 amino acids. Germline CDR1 MDHEN, CDR2 SYDVKM. The CDR3 is CASSIGQLKRGGYTF. CDR3 bases: TGTGCCAGCAGCATCGGACAGCTAAAGCGGGGAGGCTACACCTTC.

The genes are TRBV28 and TRBJ1-5; no reliable D call. This CDR3 contains 14 residues. Per germline, CDR1 MDHEN and CDR2 SYDVKM. The V gene lost 6 bases and the J gene lost 5 bases, with 14 bases spanning the gap. The CDR3 sequence: CASSWTGVYQPQHF. CDR3 nucleotide sequence: TGTGCCAGCAGCTGGACCGGGGTTTATCAGCCCCAGCATTTT. Combining the CDR3 with reference TRBV28 and TRBJ1-5 gives the whole variable domain DVKVTQSSRYLVKRTGEKVFLECVQDMDHENMFWYRQDPGLGLRLIYFSYDVKMKEKGDIPEGYSVSREKKERFSLILESASTNQTSMYLCASSWTGVYQPQHFGDGTRLSIL.

The chain uses TRBV28 and TRBJ2-2; weak D call: TRBD2 (6 bases). Germline values: CDR1 MDHEN, CDR2 SYDVKM. There are 14 residues in the CDR3. V gave up 8 bases and J gave up 2 bases, with 12 bases separating them. The CDR3 sequence is CASRRRDNTGELFF. The CDR3 DNA sequence: TGTGCCAGCCGGAGGAGGGATAACACCGGGGAGCTGTTTTTT.